Sequencing of this T cell receptor (beta chain) was carried out in a study of T-cell reconstitution after alpha-beta-depleted transplantation in children. General study points: Fresh T-cell production supplied most of the T-cell counts and diversity seen one year after transplant. Surviving recipient cells, namely T cells and thymic progenitors, were the source of high day-60 TCRbeta diversity in some patients. Several hundred rapidly expanded clones from non-depleted graft cells reportedly supplied alpha-beta T cells about two months post-transplant.

The ends were cut back, 0 bases at V and 8 bases at J, with 6 bases in the middle. The CDR3 has 12 residues. Per germline, CDR1 SGHRS and CDR2 YFSETQ. Unique molecular identifiers featured in how the TCRbeta library was prepared. TCRdb ran MiXCR on the PCR reads and lists one entry per CDR3 protein. Of around 440,000 distinct CDR3 sequences listed, over 9.5% were seen once; the top ten hold around 2%. Many counts were recorded for this clonotype. As yet, its antigen is unknown. V is TRBV5-1 and J is TRBJ2-1; D remains unclear. The sequenced sample was PBMCs, obtained before TCRalphabeta/CD19-depleted stem cell transplant. The sequence was obtained from a child under 10 years old with inherited bone marrow failure, due to receive a stem cell transplant. The CDR3 loop reads CASSLEGHEQFF. The DNA for the CDR3 is TGCGCCAGCAGCTTGGAAGGCCATGAGCAGTTCTTC.